Each of the 15 T cell receptor beta chains below was sequenced from the same sample in a study of blood T cell repertoires in COVID-19. Repertoires were generated with immunoSEQ multiplex PCR, while TCRdb's copy carries only in-frame clones and drops some. The sample lists about 140,000 clones; 82% were seen once. The sequenced sample was peripheral blood. All receptors derive from a woman aged 80 or over with acute or convalescent COVID-19.

The count of this clone is one. The CDR3 reads CASSQSSAGRYEQFF. The CDR3 DNA reads TGTGCCAGCAGTCAGTCTTCGGCAGGGCGTTATGAGCAGTTCTTC. The chain joins TRBV28 to TRBJ2-1; perhaps TRBD1 as D (5 bases). The CDR3 is 15 amino acids. The V and J ends lost 5 bases and 8 bases respectively, with 19 bases between them. In germline, CDR1 is MDHEN, CDR2 SYDVKM.

The chain couples TRBV6-1 to TRBJ1-5, with D unclear. Trimming removed 3 bases at V and 7 bases at J, with 10 bases between. Germline CDR1 and CDR2: MNHNS and SASEGT. The CDR3 runs 13 residues. In DNA form, the CDR3 reads TGTGCCAGCAGTGACCGTCGTCCCCAGCCCCAGCATTTT. The encoded protein is CASSDRRPQPQHF.

This clone was counted once. The V and J genes are TRBV19 and TRBJ2-2; D is perhaps TRBD1 (6 bases). Trimming removed 2 bases from V and 4 bases from J, with 11 bases in between. This CDR3 contains 15 residues. CDR1 and CDR2 from the germline V gene are LNHDA and SQIVND (reference sequence). The CDR3 reads CASSISGAGTGELFF. CDR3 sequence (DNA): TGTGCCAGTAGTATATCAGGGGCGGGCACCGGGGAGCTGTTTTTT.

The chain recombines TRBV28 with TRBJ2-4; D is unclear. Trimming took 6 bases from V and 1 from J, leaving 13 bases between them. From germline, CDR1 is MDHEN and CDR2 SYDVKM. The CDR3 spans 15 residues. The CDR3 DNA follows: TGTGCCAGCAGCCCAGGAAGGATGGCCAAAAACATTCAGTACTTC. Its translation is CASSPGRMAKNIQYF.

The chain couples TRBV5-1 to TRBJ2-3, with 10 bases fitting TRBD2. The CDR3 covers 16 residues. Germline assignment: CDR1 SGHRS and CDR2 YFSETQ. The V segment lost 1 base and the J segment 4 bases; nucleotides outside the gene matches: 6. Here the CDR3 DNA reads TGCGCCAGCAGCTTGACAGCGGGGGGGCCCCCAGATACGCAGTATTTT. This sequence encodes CASSLTAGGPPDTQYF.

The chain is built from TRBV7-8 and TRBJ1-6; a possible D gene is TRBD1 (6 bases). The CDR3 covers 14 residues. The V end lost 0 bases, the J end lost 7 bases, and 7 bases lay between the germline ends. Germline V gives CDR1 SGHVS, CDR2 FQNEAQ. Written as DNA, the CDR3 is TGTGCCAGCAGCTTAGCGACAGGAAATTCACCCCTCCACTTT. Its translation: CASSLATGNSPLHF.

V and J are TRBV2 and TRBJ1-6; D is unclear. V lost 3 bases and J 7 bases, leaving 10 bases between the germline ends. Germline lookup yields CDR1 SNHLY and CDR2 FYNNEI. CDR3 length: 14 residues. DNA of the CDR3: TGTGCCAGCAGTGACTATCTGAGGAATTCACCCCTCCACTTT. This gives the protein CASSDYLRNSPLHF.

This chain joins TRBV5-6 and TRBJ2-3, with 10 positions matching TRBD1. The V gene end was trimmed by 3 bases and the J gene end by 10 bases; junction bases not matched to a gene: 8. The CDR3 consists of 14 residues. Germline V gene data show CDR1 as SGHDT and CDR2 as YYEEEE. The CDR3 DNA is TGTGCCAGCAGCTGGGAGTCCGGGACAGGGGCGCAGTATTTT. As protein: CASSWESGTGAQYF.

This clone was seen once. The chain recombines TRBV7-2 with TRBJ1-5, with 7 bases identical to TRBD1. V lost 5 bases and J lost 7; bases outside the gene matches: 5. Germline CDR1 and CDR2: SGHTA and FQGNSA. There are 13 residues in the CDR3. This chain's CDR3 is CASSQQGLQPQHF. Written as DNA, the CDR3 is TGTGCCAGCAGCCAACAGGGGTTACAGCCCCAGCATTTT.

In its sample, this clone was seen once. The chain couples TRBV5-5 to TRBJ2-5; 8 nucleotides align to TRBD1. The CDR3 totals 14 residues. Germline trimming cut 3 bases from V and 7 bases from J; bases unmatched to any gene: 8. Germline V gene sequence: CDR1 SGHKS, CDR2 YYEKEE (reference sequence). CDR3 in amino acids: CASSSPGQGGTQYF. The CDR3 DNA sequence: TGTGCCAGCAGCTCCCCCGGACAGGGCGGGACCCAGTACTTC.

The chain recombines TRBV12-2 with TRBJ1-1; the DNA was not compared with TRBD1, the D call given in the table. TRBV12-2 is deemed a pseudogene. This CDR3 contains 16 residues. The CDR3 here is CASRFFPRWMNTEAFF. The CDR3 nucleotides are TGTGCAAGTCGCTTTTTCCCCAGGTGGATGAACACTGAAGCTTTCTTT.

This clone was seen once. V usage is TRBV19 and J usage is TRBJ2-4; D may be TRBD2 (5 bases). The V gene lost 6 bases and the J gene lost 3 bases, with 9 bases spanning the gap. Germline values: CDR1 LNHDA, CDR2 SQIVND (reference sequence). The CDR3 totals 13 residues. CDR3 in amino acids: CASSREGKNIQYF. The CDR3 bases are TGTGCCAGTAGCCGAGAGGGCAAAAACATTCAGTACTTC. The variable domain in full, with the rest retrieved from reference TRBV19 and TRBJ2-4, is DGGITQSPKYLFRKEGQNVTLSCEQNLNHDAMYWYRQDPGQGLRLIYYSQIVNDFQKGDIAEGYSVSREKKESFPLTVTSAQKNPTAFYLCASSREGKNIQYFGAGTRLSVL.

The sample holds one count of this clone. The V gene is TRBV21-1, the J gene TRBJ1-2. TRBV21-1 is recorded as a pseudogene. The CDR3 sequence is 13 residues long. DNA for the CDR3: TGTGCCAGCAGCAATCCGTTATTCTATGGCTACACCTTC. The encoded protein is CASSNPLFYGYTF.

The chain joins TRBV7-9 to TRBJ2-2; a possible D gene is TRBD1 (5 bases). CDR1 and CDR2 (germline): SEHNR, FQNEAQ (reference sequence). The CDR3 sequence is 16 residues long. Trimming pared 3 bases from V and 6 bases from J, leaving 17 bases between. CDR3 bases: TGTGCCAGCAGCTTGTACCAGGGCCGAGGCTCCGGGGAGCTGTTTTTT. It codes for CASSLYQGRGSGELFF.

The chain uses TRBV7-2 and TRBJ2-7, with a weak D call TRBD1 (5 bases). Germline V CDR1 and CDR2: SGHTA, FQGNSA. With 0 bases removed from V and 3 bases from J, the gap between germline ends came to 9 bases. This CDR3 comprises 14 residues. The CDR3 loop reads CASSLAGPNYEQYF. For the CDR3, the DNA is TGTGCCAGCAGCTTAGCGGGGCCAAACTACGAGCAGTACTTC.